This T cell receptor (beta chain) was identified in a study of graft-versus-host responses after intestinal transplantation. Whole-study context: Anti-thymocyte globulin induction preceded approximately three years of tacrolimus and steroid maintenance in all recipients. Study results and limitations: The authors found GvH clones in recipient marrow, some appearing first in ileum or blood. Early post-transplant HvG declines showed an association with peak circulating GvH clone levels.

The CDR3 is 15 amino acids. V trimming: 7 bases; J trimming: 5 bases; junction bases outside the gene matches: 14. Germline CDR1 reads SEHNR; CDR2 reads FQNEAQ (reference sequence). As concerns this clone: The antigen remains undetermined.

Clones were read by immunoSEQ multiplex PCR, and TCRdb kept only the in-frame ones, dropping some. The sample yields about 120,000 clones, approximately 90% seen once. The TCR sequence derives from a human donor who received an intestinal transplant. Sequences were derived from unstimulated CD4+ T cells sorted from spleen or lymph node cells, sampled before intestinal transplant. The chain carries TRBV7-9 and TRBJ2-7; 7 bases are a match to TRBD2. CDR3: CASTPKGGSVDEQYF. CDR3 nucleotides: TGTGCCAGCACGCCCAAGGGCGGGAGTGTCGACGAGCAGTACTTC.